The 10 T cell receptor beta chains presented below share a single source sample, sequenced in a study of shared clonotypes between healthy human individuals. Clones were sequenced by immunoSEQ multiplex PCR, and TCRdb holds only the in-frame ones, with some missing. Altogether 950,000 to 1,100,000 clones are present, about 75% being singletons, with the ten largest covering around 1.5%. The sequencing input was memory CD4+ T cells sorted from blood. Described subset: CD45RA-negative fraction. All receptors come from a man younger than 30 in good health.

V and J are TRBV5-4 and TRBJ2-3; the D is unclear. The CDR3 spans 15 residues. V lost 5 bases and J lost 0, with 13 bases in between. Germline CDR1 is SGHNT and CDR2 is YYREEE (reference sequence). The CDR3 nucleotides are TGTGCCAGCAGTTCGGACGCAGCTAGCACAGATACGCAGTATTTT. Its protein product is CASSSDAASTDTQYF. The full variable domain, with the rest looked up from reference TRBV5-4 and TRBJ2-3, is ETGVTQSPTHLIKTRGQQVTLRCSSQSGHNTVSWYQQALGQGPQFIFQYYREEENGRGNFPPRFSGLQFPNYSSELNVNALELDDSALYLCASSSDAASTDTQYFGPGTRLTVL.

This clone occurred a few times. The V call is TRBV5-5, the J call TRBJ1-1; D is ambiguous. This CDR3 is built from 15 residues. The V gene lost 7 bases and the J gene lost 0 bases, with 16 bases spanning the gap. The germline gives CDR1 SGHKS, CDR2 YYEKEE (reference sequence). CDR3 residues: CASGRGGDVNTEAFF. The CDR3 DNA sequence: TGTGCCAGCGGGCGAGGAGGCGACGTGAACACTGAAGCTTTCTTT.

The rearrangement links TRBV7-2 to TRBJ2-2, with D uncertain. This CDR3 region has 12 residues. The V gene's germline CDR1 is SGHTA and CDR2 FQGNSA. With 5 bases removed from V and 6 bases from J, the gap between germline ends came to 7 bases. The CDR3 nucleotides read TGTGCCAGCAGCCAGATCTCCGGGGAGCTGTTTTTT. It yields the protein CASSQISGELFF.

This rearrangement joins TRBV5-1 to TRBJ2-6; D call uncertain. The V gene's germline CDR1 is SGHRS and CDR2 YFSETQ. V shed 4 bases and J shed 0 bases, with 8 bases lying between them. The CDR3 spans 15 residues. CDR3 residues: CASSPEVSGANVLTF. CDR3 nucleotides: TGCGCCAGCAGCCCTGAGGTCTCTGGGGCCAACGTCCTGACTTTC.

The V and J genes are TRBV18 and TRBJ2-7, with D possibly being TRBD1 (5 bases). CDR1 is KGHSH and CDR2 is LQKENI in the germline V gene. CDR3 size: 12 residues. The V end lost 3 bases, the J end lost 7 bases, and 10 bases lay between the germline ends. CDR3 sequence (DNA): TGTGCCAGCTCACCGGACACTCTTGAGCAGTACTTC. Encoded protein: CASSPDTLEQYF.

This sequence joins TRBV18 and TRBJ1-5; 8 bases map to TRBD1. With V trimmed by 3 bases and J by 6 bases, 1 base remained unmatched. In germline, CDR1 is KGHSH, CDR2 LQKENI. CDR3 length equals 13 residues. The CDR3 DNA is TGTGCCAGCTCACCGGACAGGGCTCAGCCCCAGCATTTT. It yields the protein CASSPDRAQPQHF.

A word on this clone: The junction does not match germline at one end; this may be a read error. The V and J genes are TRBV7-9 and TRBJ1-1; D call uncertain. The CDR3 extends over 14 amino acids. Germline CDR1 SEHNR, CDR2 FQNEAQ (reference sequence). CDR3 DNA: TGTGCCAGCACCTTAGGTGGGGTTGGTACTGAAGCTTTCTTT. Encoded protein: CASTLGGVGTEAFF. Drawing the rest from reference TRBV7-9 and TRBJ1-1, the complete variable domain is DTGVSQNPRHKITKRGQNVTFRCDPISEHNRLYWYRQTLGQGPEFLTYFQNEAQLEKSRLLSDRFSAERPKGSFSTLEIQRTEQGDSAMYLCASTLGGVGTEAFFGQGTRLTVV.

For this clone: This could be a read error, since a much larger clone is one nucleotide away. The chain uses TRBV2 and TRBJ2-5, with TRBD1 matching over 7 bases. V gave up 4 bases and J gave up 4 bases; unmatched junction bases: 6. The CDR3 length is 14 residues. The germline V gene encodes CDR1 SNHLY and CDR2 FYNNEI. The CDR3 DNA reads TGTGCCAGCAGTGCGGGACAGTATAGAGAGACCCAGTACTTC. Protein sequence: CASSAGQYRETQYF. The entire variable domain, with the rest obtained from reference TRBV2 and TRBJ2-5, is as follows: EPEVTQTPSHQVTQMGQEVILRCVPISNHLYFYWYRQILGQKVEFLVSFYNNEISEKSEIFDDQFSVERPDGSNFTLKIRSTKLEDSAMYFCASSAGQYRETQYFGPGTRLLVL.

As to this clone: This could be a read error, since a much larger clone is one nucleotide away. V gene TRBV6-4 combines with J gene TRBJ2-2; D is undetermined. The V gene's germline CDR1 is MRHNA and CDR2 SNTAGT. The CDR3 covers 13 residues. V lost 2 bases to trimming and J lost 0 bases, with 1 base between them. CDR3 amino acids: CASSDPNTGELFF. The CDR3 DNA reads TGTGCCAGCAGTGACCCGAACACCGGGGAGCTGTTTTTT.

The chain has TRBV5-4 and TRBJ2-3, with D uncertain. Deletions cut 3 bases from V and 1 base from J, with 9 bases between. CDR1 and CDR2 from the germline V gene are SGHNT and YYREEE (reference sequence). The CDR3 is 14 amino acids. The CDR3 nucleotides read TGTGCCAGCAGCTATCAGCTAGGCACAGATACGCAGTATTTT. Translating it yields CASSYQLGTDTQYF. Supplemented by reference TRBV5-4 and TRBJ2-3, the full variable domain reads ETGVTQSPTHLIKTRGQQVTLRCSSQSGHNTVSWYQQALGQGPQFIFQYYREEENGRGNFPPRFSGLQFPNYSSELNVNALELDDSALYLCASSYQLGTDTQYFGPGTRLTVL.